These T cell receptor beta chains were read from a single sample in a study of T cells after posttransplantation cyclophosphamide. Clones were sequenced by immunoSEQ multiplex PCR, and TCRdb holds only the in-frame ones, with some missing. In total the sample includes about 30,000 clones, none of them seen once. The sequencing input was PBMCs. Receptors were obtained from a woman aged 25-40 years in good health and a related stem cell transplant donor. Both conserved end residues are part of each CDR3. Each record gives: V gene, clone size, D gene, J gene, CDR3 DNA, CDR3 protein. A D gene is named only where the DNA matches it firmly. Clone size is not always given. Where it is, it says once, few, many or a class for expanded clones.

>TRBV7-2|many|TRBD2|TRBJ2-1
TGTGCCAGCAGCTCCCGACTAGCGGGGGGCACCCACAATGAGCAGTTCTTC
CASSSRLAGGTHNEQFF
>TRBV6-6|many|TRBD2|TRBJ2-7
TGTGCCAGCAGACCTAGCGGGGGTAATTACGAGCAGTACTTC
CASRPSGGNYEQYF
>TRBV4-3|many|TRBD2|TRBJ2-1
TGCGCCAGCAGCCAAGAAGGTGGCGGGAGCTTCTACAATGAGCAGTTCTTC
CASSQEGGGSFYNEQFF
>TRBV4-2|many|-|TRBJ2-2
TGTGCCAGCAGCCAAGATGTTCGGGGGAGGTCCGACACCGGGGAGCTGTTTTTT
CASSQDVRGRSDTGELFF
>TRBV4-2|many|-|TRBJ1-4
TGTGCCAGCAGCCACCCCCAGACGGGTGACGAAAAACTGTTTTTT
CASSHPQTGDEKLFF
>TRBV5-1|many|TRBD2|TRBJ2-2
TGCGCCAGCAGCTCGAGGACTAGCGGGGGGACCGGGGAGCTGTTTTTT
CASSSRTSGGTGELFF
>TRBV12-3/TRBV12-4|few|-|TRBJ2-5
TGTGCCAGCGGCGGATCTCGGGAGACCCAGTACTTC
CASGGSRETQYF
>TRBV30|-|-|TRBJ1-2
TGTGCCTGGAGTGTACTTCCACGTCGGGGTTCCGGGTATGGCTACACCTTC
CAWSVLPRRGSGYGYTF
>TRBV12-3/TRBV12-4|-|-|TRBJ1-5
TGTGCCAGCAGACGACAGAATCAGCCCCAGCATTTT
CASRRQNQPQHF
>TRBV19|many|TRBD1|TRBJ2-7
TGTGCCAGTAGTAAGACAGGGGCGGTCTACGAGCAGTACTTC
CASSKTGAVYEQYF
>TRBV19|many|-|TRBJ2-1
TGTGCCACCTCAGGGGGAGGCGACGTAAATGAGCAGTTCTTC
CATSGGGDVNEQFF
>TRBV5-1|few|TRBD1|TRBJ2-3
TGCGCCAGCAGCTTGGGGTACAGGGGGACTAGCACAGATACGCAGTATTTT
CASSLGYRGTSTDTQYF
>TRBV18|many|TRBD1|TRBJ1-1
TGTGCCAGCTCACCGGGACAGGGGAAGGGCGACACTGAAGCTTTCTTT
CASSPGQGKGDTEAFF
>TRBV27|-|-|TRBJ2-2
TGTGCCAGCAGTTTATCGAGTGTTCCGGGCACCGGGGAGCTGTTTTTT
CASSLSSVPGTGELFF
>TRBV5-6|many|-|TRBJ1-1
TGTGCCAGCAGCAATGGACAGAACACTGAAGCTTTCTTT
CASSNGQNTEAFF
>TRBV7-9|many|TRBD1|TRBJ1-5
TGTGCCAGCAGTTTACAGGGGGTGGGTCAGCCCCAGCATTTT
CASSLQGVGQPQHF
>TRBV28|many|TRBD1|TRBJ1-5
TGCGGGGCCGGGACAGGGAATCAGCCCCAGCATTTT
CGAGTGNQPQHF
>TRBV11-2|many|TRBD2|TRBJ2-1
TGTGCCAGCAGCTTAGTGGGGGGGGACGACAATGAGCAGTTCTTC
CASSLVGGDDNEQFF
>TRBV5-1|many|TRBD2|TRBJ2-7
TGCGCCAGCAGCCTCAGTACTAGCGGGGGGGTAAGAACCTCCTACGAGCAGTACTTC
CASSLSTSGGVRTSYEQYF
>TRBV29-1|few|TRBD1|TRBJ1-2
TGCAGCGGTACAGGGGATCAGGACTATGGCTACACCTTC
CSGTGDQDYGYTF
>TRBV7-3|many|TRBD2|TRBJ2-1
TGTGCCAGCAGCCGGACTAGCGGGGGGGGGCCGTACAATGAGCAGTTCTTC
CASSRTSGGGPYNEQFF
>TRBV6-5|many|-|TRBJ2-3
-
CASSSSGLVSTDTQYF
>TRBV19|many|-|TRBJ1-2
TGTGCCAGTAGTATCGGGGGTGGCTATGGCTACACCTTC
CASSIGGGYGYTF
>TRBV6-2/TRBV6-3|many|-|TRBJ2-7
TGTGCCAGCAGTTACGAGGGTCTCTACGAGCAGTACTTC
CASSYEGLYEQYF
>TRBV5-5|few|-|TRBJ1-1
TGTGCCAGCAGTTCCGACAGGCCAGGGAACACTGAAGCTTTCTTT
CASSSDRPGNTEAFF
>TRBV19|many|-|TRBJ1-4
TGTGCCAGTAGTATAGTCGGGGACAACGCTGAAAAACTGTTTTTT
CASSIVGDNAEKLFF
>TRBV19|few|TRBD1|TRBJ2-3
TGTGCCAGTAGTACCCTGACAGGGCTCACAGATACGCAGTATTTT
CASSTLTGLTDTQYF
>TRBV20-1|many|-|TRBJ1-4
TGCAGTGCTAGAGTAGGAGGGAAACTGTTTTTT
CSARVGGKLFF
>TRBV5-1|-|-|TRBJ1-2
TGCGCCAGCAGCGAAGGGACTGGGAACTATGGCTACACCTTC
CASSEGTGNYGYTF
>TRBV18|many|TRBD1|TRBJ1-1
TGTGCCAGCTCACGGGACAGGTTGACTGAAGCTTTCTTT
CASSRDRLTEAFF
>TRBV12-3/TRBV12-4|many|-|TRBJ2-4
TGTGCCAGCAGCCACTTAACCACAGGGATAGCCAAAAACATTCAGTACTTC
CASSHLTTGIAKNIQYF
>TRBV10-3|many|-|TRBJ1-4
TGTGCCATCGGCCCGGGGGGGCGCGGGGAAAAACTGTTTTTT
CAIGPGGRGEKLFF
>TRBV19|many|-|TRBJ1-2
TGTGCCAGTAGTATAGGGGCAGGGAACTATGGCTACACCTTC
CASSIGAGNYGYTF
>TRBV19|many|TRBD1|TRBJ1-6
TGTGCCAGTAGTATAGGGGGACAGGGGGACGCACCCCTCCACTTT
CASSIGGQGDAPLHF
>TRBV11-2|-|-|TRBJ2-5
TGTGCCAGCAGCGAGAGTCCCGGAGGGGCCCAGTACTTC
CASSESPGGAQYF
>TRBV28|many|-|TRBJ2-6
TGTGCCAGCAGTCCCCCTCGGGGCTCTGGGGCCAACGTCCTGACTTTC
CASSPPRGSGANVLTF
>TRBV12-3/TRBV12-4|many|-|TRBJ2-2
TGTGCCAGCAGTTCGACTCAGGGGTTCGCCGGGGAGCTGTTTTTT
CASSSTQGFAGELFF
>TRBV6-1|-|-|TRBJ2-5
TGTGCCAGCAGTGTGGTAGCTATGTACCAAGAGACCCAGTACTTC
CASSVVAMYQETQYF
>TRBV4-2|many|TRBD2|TRBJ2-2
TGTGCCAGCAGCCAAGTAACTAGCGGGAGGCCCGGGGAGCTGTTTTTT
CASSQVTSGRPGELFF
>TRBV5-1|many|-|TRBJ2-3
TGCGCCAGCTCTACTGACACCAACACAGATACGCAGTATTTT
CASSTDTNTDTQYF
>TRBV27|many|TRBD2|TRBJ2-5
TGTGCCAGCAGTCTTCGACTAGCGGGGGGCCAAGAGACCCAGTACTTC
CASSLRLAGGQETQYF
>TRBV6-5|few|TRBD1|TRBJ2-5
TGTGCCAGCAGCCCAGGACAGGGGCGATCCGAGACCCAGTACTTC
CASSPGQGRSETQYF
>TRBV4-1|many|-|TRBJ2-1
TGCACCAGCAGCCTATTCTCCGGAATTAGCGGTAACAATGAGCAGTTCTTC
CTSSLFSGISGNNEQFF
>TRBV6-5|few|-|TRBJ1-1
TGTGCCAGCAGGTCCCTCGGTTTGGACACTGAAGCTTTCTTT
CASRSLGLDTEAFF
>TRBV6-2/TRBV6-3|-|-|TRBJ2-3
TGTGCCAGCAGTTACCAAAGGCAGGTCACAGATACGCAGTATTTT
CASSYQRQVTDTQYF
>TRBV4-1|-|-|TRBJ2-3
TGCGCCAGCAGCCAAGATCATTCCGTGGGGGCAGGAACAGATACGCAGTATTTT
CASSQDHSVGAGTDTQYF
>TRBV4-3|many|-|TRBJ1-4
TGCGCCAGCAGCCAAGATCTACAAGGGGCGGGGAAACTGTTTTTT
CASSQDLQGAGKLFF
>TRBV6-2/TRBV6-3|many|-|TRBJ2-2
TGTGCCAGCCAGGGGCTAGCTGAGGCCGGGGAGCTGTTTTTT
CASQGLAEAGELFF
>TRBV18|many|-|TRBJ1-1
TGTGCCAGCTCCGGAGCGGTGAACACTGAAGCTTTCTTT
CASSGAVNTEAFF
>TRBV4-1|many|-|TRBJ1-3
TGCGCCAGCAGCCAAGATACGGGGGGACTCTCTGGAAACACCATATATTTT
CASSQDTGGLSGNTIYF
>TRBV24-1|many|-|TRBJ2-2
TGTGCCACCAGTGACCCCCGAAGGTCCGGGGAGCTGTTTTTT
CATSDPRRSGELFF
>TRBV10-3|many|-|TRBJ1-2
TGTGCCATCAGTGAACAGGGTTTGCGCTATGGCTACACCTTC
CAISEQGLRYGYTF
>TRBV6-2/TRBV6-3|many|TRBD1|TRBJ2-1
TGTGCCAGCAGTTACACGGACAGGTGGCAGTTCTTC
CASSYTDRWQFF
>TRBV5-1|many|TRBD1|TRBJ1-4
TGCGCCAGCAGCTTGGGCGACAGGGGTAGGGGTGAAAAACTGTTTTTT
CASSLGDRGRGEKLFF